This TCR beta chain was sequenced during a study of cytomegalovirus exposure and HLA in healthy donors (dated by TCRdb to the late 2010s). In the study overall: An earlier analysis of several hundred of the donors reported 276 Gb of sequence data and roughly 120 million unique TCR beta sequences obtained from approximately 180 million T cells. An early release covering around 630 HLA-typed donors comprised about 290 gigabases of sequencing data and approximately 80 million unique TCR sequences. Of the approximately 400 genotyped donors, 65% to 90% were placed in the genetic ancestry cluster associated with self-reported Caucasian donors. The study was designed to test whether signatures of past pathogen exposure could be identified by cataloging public T cell receptors. The study profiled the T cell repertoires of 550 to 700 subjects by immunosequencing and related them to cytomegalovirus serostatus. Along with the approximately 650-subject first cohort, a separate validation cohort of roughly 110 different subjects was used. To predict cytomegalovirus infection status, the study combined high-throughput TCR immunosequencing, statistical association of individual TCRs with disease status, and machine learning. A later analysis re-analyzed previously published TCR beta repertoires from approximately 700 donors and added high-resolution HLA genotyping to study TCR occurrence patterns. The later analysis used no new phenotypic data to find candidate immune exposures, relying instead on TCR beta sequences and their occurrence across donors. An earlier analysis of several hundred of the donors applied high-throughput TCR beta sequencing to assess whether each TCR beta V gene segment acted as functional or pseudogenic. Donor age, sex, ethnicity and CMV serostatus were compiled together with the repertoire data. Genome-wide SNP genotypes for about three fifths of the roughly 670 donors were used in a later genetic analysis, which treated that subset as a discovery cohort. Every discovery cohort repertoire had been produced on one sequencing platform. HLA typing included class I and class II loci at four-digit resolution. Typing coverage differed by locus: A, B, C, DRB1 and DQB1 were typed in roughly 629-630 donors, DQA1 in roughly 500, DPA1 in 606, and DPB1 in approximately 450. Four to six DR-DQ haplotypes were handled as single units for association and clustering, since linkage in the cohort was strong. On average, around 240,000 unique TCR beta nucleotide sequences were sequenced per donor among several hundred genotyped donors of the cohort, with 15% to 20% of those sequences being non-productive.

The cohort was made up of roughly 670 healthy bone marrow donors. At the time of sampling, all cohort members were nominally healthy, though unrecorded immune exposures were likely present. The donor was CMV seronegative and was included in the group of 352 seronegative cohort members. Every donor gave a peripheral blood sample, and the peripheral blood mononuclear cells from that sample were used for TCR beta sequencing. Genomic DNA was extracted from the blood cell samples with the Qiagen DNeasy Blood Extraction Kit. The protocol used for the library was the immunoSEQ multiplex PCR assay. The multiplex PCR relied on a mix of 60 forward primers for TCR Vbeta segments and 13 reverse primers for TCR Jbeta segments. The CDR3 region of rearranged TCR beta genes was amplified from genomic DNA by a multiplex PCR assay. The amplified TCR beta libraries were sequenced on the Illumina HiSeq System as 87-base-pair reads. The paper's data handling went like this. A later analysis counted tens of millions of unique TCR beta chains across the 640 or so repertoires, and 10 million to 12 million of these chains were shared by at least two donors. To remove PCR and sequencing errors, raw reads were error-corrected and collapsed into unique sequences using a nearest-neighbor algorithm that merged closely related sequences. CDR3 sequences were aligned to IMGT reference sequences to assign V, D and J gene segments. For a sequence to be retained, at least a six-nucleotide match to both a V gene segment and a J gene segment was required. Rearrangements were classified as productive when the CDR3 lacked stop codons and remained in frame with V and J, and all other rearrangements were classified as non-productive. CDR3 was defined by IMGT convention, running from the second conserved V-encoded cysteine to the conserved J-encoded phenylalanine. The earlier analysis of about 590 of the donors excluded sequences that lacked an unambiguous match to a single V gene segment. An earlier analysis of some 500 of the donors classified V segments as functional when productive rearrangements were above 56.7% and as segregating when the standard deviation between donors was above 5%. A statistical classification framework was built to diagnose cytomegalovirus status from the catalog of TCR beta chain sequences. In a later analysis, V and J genes were assigned by comparing TCR nucleotide sequences against IMGT/GENE-DB human TR gene sequences. The TCRdist pipeline was used in a later analysis to assign CDR3 sequences and most-parsimonious VDJ recombination scenarios. In a later analysis, every TCR beta chain was defined by the combination of its CDR3 amino acid sequence and its V-gene family, and reads without a unique V-gene family were dropped. To address suspected cross-contamination and a sequencing artifact, a later analysis removed under 600 highly shared, low-generation-probability nucleotide sequences. In a later analysis, a clonal expansion index for each public chain was calculated from normalized within-repertoire ranks of inferred template counts. A later analysis computed generation probabilities with a VDJ recombination model fitted to out-of-frame rearrangements, and checked the results against IGoR. A later analysis scored TCR-TCR, TCR-HLA and TCR-CMV co-occurrence with hypergeometric tests, applying a repertoire-size bias correction to TCR pairs. A later analysis estimated false discovery rates by permuting HLA or CMV assignments 20 times. In a later analysis, co-occurring TCRs were grouped with DBSCAN, and TCRdist sequence similarity was added when clustering was performed within HLA-allele-positive subsets. Repertoires with fewer than 30,000 or more than 120,000 public chains, plus five repertoires with anomalous nucleotide sharing, were excluded from co-occurrence clustering. Sourced from immuneACCESS, this table was stored by TCRdb with only in-frame sequences that have V and J called. A share of the clones is absent; for the studies checked, an unresolved V gene accounts for under half, and the remainder has no known explanation. Clone size and the V and J calls come from that table; the DNA yielded D and trimming. Across this sample there are hundreds of thousands of clones, with about 66% seen only once. 2% to 2.5% of the sample goes to the ten largest clones.

The CDR3 covers 15 residues, taking in both the cysteine and the phenylalanine. Just CDR3 DNA is preserved here, 45 bases in frame from base 1. The germline V gene sets CDR1 to SGHRS and CDR2 to YFSETQ. The germline V and J ends show losses of 3 bases and 2 bases respectively, and no gene match explains 7 bases of the junction. As to this clone: Its antigen is still unknown. The input lacks base qualities; no much larger clone sits a single base away.

What the research found in general, with its limitations: Because counts were too low, roughly 18 rarely observed V segments, including chromosome 9 orphons, were left out of the earlier analysis of 500 to 650 of the donors. The authors suggested that the approach could potentially be extended to other disease states and immunological phenotypes. According to a later genetic analysis, donors in an Asian-associated ancestry cluster had fewer N-insertions in productive TCRs than the approximately 610-donor mean. While some public TCRs were present in many individuals, most TCR sequences turned up only very rarely across donors. Assigning TCR associations to individual alleles was difficult when HLA alleles, especially DR and DQ, strongly co-occurred. An association between a missense DCLRE1C variant and V-gene and J-gene trimming of TCR beta chains was found in a later genetic analysis and replicated in an independent cohort. HLA typing was unavailable for some donors at each locus, so association tests used only the typed subset. A later analysis associated roughly 17,000 TCR beta sequences with specific HLA alleles at a false discovery rate of 0.05. The sequencing pipeline was judged likely to have produced a cluster of highly shared sequence variants as a technical artifact. The only immune exposure information available for the cohort was CMV serostatus. Linkage disequilibrium might explain the correlated functional status among segregating V segments, but an unknown experimental factor could not be ruled out. A later analysis found that HLA-associated TCR beta chains were more clonally expanded and had lower generation probabilities than equally common non-associated chains. Presence/absence analyses assumed roughly uniform sequencing depth across donors, an assumption that may not hold. A further reported finding was that TCR beta sequences accurately predicted the HLA-A and HLA-B alleles for most subjects in the first cohort. In a later analysis, the rate of TCR association differed among HLA loci, with DRB1 alleles having the most associated TCRs and HLA-C alleles having the fewest. Broadly in line with IMGT annotations, most TCR beta V segments showed up in productive rearrangements about 90% or about 30% of the time in an earlier analysis of approximately 640 of the donors. In vitro tests confirmed that a few of the cytomegalovirus-associated TCR beta chains recognize cytomegalovirus antigens. Some IMGT-functional V segments, including TRBV6-2 and TRBV6-3, could not be distinguished by the 87-base-pair reads and were therefore excluded. The study gave a list of 150 to 200 TCR beta chains associated with cytomegalovirus. In both the original and validation cohorts, the classifier was reported to diagnose cytomegalovirus status with high specificity and sensitivity. According to a later analysis, parvovirus B19, influenza, CMV and Epstein-Barr virus appeared linked to several top co-occurrence clusters. According to a later analysis, most CMV-associated TCR beta chains appeared to be HLA-restricted, and the HLA associations seemed to be driven largely by CMV exposure. The cohort was sequenced for TCR beta chains only, and without alpha or paired-chain data the features that could be detected were limited.

This TCR derives from a female donor in good health and CMV-seronegative. The chain is encoded by TRBV5-1 joined to TRBJ1-2; TRBD1 aligns with 7 central bases. Input material: PBMCs. CDR3 reads: CASSWATGTNYGYTF. The DNA reads as follows: TGCGCCAGCAGCTGGGCGACAGGGACGAACTATGGCTACACCTTC.